The rows below give T cell receptor beta chains drawn from one sample of a study of cytomegalovirus exposure and HLA in healthy donors. Here immunoSEQ multiplex PCR was the method, and the copy in TCRdb shows in-frame clones only, minus some. The table includes 200,000 to 300,000 clones, about 90% detected once. The source material was PBMCs. These receptors all stem from a man aged 18 to 29 in good health and CMV-seropositive. Both conserved end residues are part of each CDR3. Each record gives: D gene, CDR3 length, J gene, clone size, V gene, CDR3 DNA, CDR3 protein. The D gene is left open where the match is weak. Not all rows give a size; the values are once, few, many and, for expanded clones, a class.

-,12,TRBJ1-2,-,TRBV5-1,TGCGCCAGCAGTGGGGCATACTATGGCTACACCTTC,CASSGAYYGYTF
-,13,TRBJ2-3,once,TRBV7-9,TGTGCCAGCAGCTTAGGGAGGGCAGATACGCAGTATTTT,CASSLGRADTQYF
-,11,TRBJ2-3,-,TRBV5-6,TGTGCCAGCACCGGGGGAGATACGCAGTATTTT,CASTGGDTQYF
-,13,TRBJ1-2,few,TRBV5-5,TGTGCCAGCAGCCGCCCGGGGGGCTATGGCTACACCTTC,CASSRPGGYGYTF
-,14,TRBJ1-2,-,TRBV2,TGTGCCAGCACGGAAGGCAGGGGTAACTATGGCTACACCTTC,CASTEGRGNYGYTF
TRBD1,10,TRBJ2-5,-,TRBV2,TGTGCCAGTTCAGGGGGAACCCAGTACTTC,CASSGGTQYF
TRBD2,14,TRBJ2-7,-,TRBV7-3,TGTGCCAGCAGCTTGACGGGAGGGGTCTACGAGCAGTACTTC,CASSLTGGVYEQYF
TRBD1,14,TRBJ1-1,-,TRBV5-1,TGCGCCAGCAGCTTGGGAGGGGGCGACACTGAAGCTTTCTTT,CASSLGGGDTEAFF
-,14,TRBJ2-2,-,TRBV5-1,TGCGCCAGCAGCACGGGTCCGAACACCGGGGAGCTGTTTTTT,CASSTGPNTGELFF
-,15,TRBJ2-2,-,TRBV25-1,TGTGCCAGCAGTACCTTTGGAGGGGGCCACGGGGAGCTGTTTTTT,CASSTFGGGHGELFF
TRBD1,15,TRBJ1-3,-,TRBV25-1,TGTGCCAGCAGGGACAGGGTATCCTCTGGAAACACCATATATTTT,CASRDRVSSGNTIYF
TRBD1,16,TRBJ2-1,-,TRBV2,TGTGCCAGCAGTGAAGTAGGGACAGGGGGCCTAGATGAGCAGTTCTTC,CASSEVGTGGLDEQFF
-,11,TRBJ2-7,-,TRBV5-4,TGTGCCAGCAGCTACGGACCCGAGCAGTACTTC,CASSYGPEQYF
-,11,TRBJ1-1,once,TRBV5-3,TGTGCCAGAAGCCCCCGGACTGAAGCTTTCTTT,CARSPRTEAFF
TRBD1,15,TRBJ1-2,-,TRBV15,TGTGCCACCAGCGGAGGAACGGGACAGAGTTTGGGCTACACCTTC,CATSGGTGQSLGYTF